What follows describes a single TCR beta chain. The data originate from a study of blood T cell repertoires in COVID-19. The ends lost 2 bases at V and 6 bases at J; junction bases unmatched: 15. Germline CDR1 MNHEY, CDR2 SVGEGT. This CDR3 spans 18 amino acids. Either two negative PCRs, clearance, or symptom resolution qualified Cohort 3 donors as recovered. Profiling relied on immunoSEQ multiplex PCR, and the TCRdb table lists in-frame clones only, not all of them. Here the sample spans a few hundred thousand clones, about 87% being singletons. The source is a man aged 30-40 years who had recovered from COVID-19. This chain joins TRBV6-2 or TRBV6-3 and TRBJ2-2; 7 bases agree with TRBD1. Input material: PBMCs or T cells enriched from blood (not recorded which). DNA of the CDR3: TGTGCCAGCAGTTACCCGCCAGTCAGGGGGTTAATGGCCGGGGAGCTGTTTTTT. Translating it yields CASSYPPVRGLMAGELFF.